This T cell receptor (beta chain) was identified during a study of cytomegalovirus exposure and HLA in healthy donors. This PCR relied on a set of 60 Vbeta primers and 13 Jbeta primers. Here immunoSEQ multiplex PCR was the method, and the copy in TCRdb shows in-frame clones only, minus some. The data show about 150,000 clones, 70% to 85% seen once. Trimming took 6 bases from V and 6 from J, leaving 15 bases between them. The CDR3 covers 13 residues. In germline, CDR1 is SNHLY, CDR2 FYNNEI. The chain combines TRBV2 with TRBJ2-7, with D perhaps matching TRBD1 (7 bases). The sample comprised PBMCs. This clonotype originated in a woman between 45 and 60 years old in good health and CMV-seropositive. The CDR3 loop reads CASRRTGGGEQYF. CDR3 DNA sequence: TGTGCCAGCAGGAGGACAGGAGGGGGCGAGCAGTACTTC.